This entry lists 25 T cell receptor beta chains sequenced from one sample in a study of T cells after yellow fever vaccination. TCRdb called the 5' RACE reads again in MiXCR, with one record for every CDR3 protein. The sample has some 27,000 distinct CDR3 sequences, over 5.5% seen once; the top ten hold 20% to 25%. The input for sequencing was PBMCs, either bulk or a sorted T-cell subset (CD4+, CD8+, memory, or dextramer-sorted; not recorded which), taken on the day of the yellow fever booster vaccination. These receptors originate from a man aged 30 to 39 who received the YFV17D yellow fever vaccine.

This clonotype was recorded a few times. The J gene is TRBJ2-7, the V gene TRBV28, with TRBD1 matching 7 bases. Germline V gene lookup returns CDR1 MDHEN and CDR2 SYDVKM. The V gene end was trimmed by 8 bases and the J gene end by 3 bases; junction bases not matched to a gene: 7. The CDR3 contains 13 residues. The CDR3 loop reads CASLNRGHYEQYF. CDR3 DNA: TGTGCCAGCCTAAACAGGGGCCACTACGAGCAGTACTTC.

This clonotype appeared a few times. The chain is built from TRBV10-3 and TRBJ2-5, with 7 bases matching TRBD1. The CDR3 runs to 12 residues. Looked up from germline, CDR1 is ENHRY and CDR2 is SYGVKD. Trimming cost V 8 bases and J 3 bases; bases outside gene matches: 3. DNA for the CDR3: TGTGCCATCCCGGGACAGAAAGAGACCCAGTACTTC. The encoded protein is CAIPGQKETQYF.

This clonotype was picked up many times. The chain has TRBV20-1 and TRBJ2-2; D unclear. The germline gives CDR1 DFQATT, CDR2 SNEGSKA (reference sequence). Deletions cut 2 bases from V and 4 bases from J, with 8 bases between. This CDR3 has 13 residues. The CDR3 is CSARLGGTGELFF. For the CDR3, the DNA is TGCAGTGCTAGATTAGGTGGCACCGGGGAGCTGTTTTTT.

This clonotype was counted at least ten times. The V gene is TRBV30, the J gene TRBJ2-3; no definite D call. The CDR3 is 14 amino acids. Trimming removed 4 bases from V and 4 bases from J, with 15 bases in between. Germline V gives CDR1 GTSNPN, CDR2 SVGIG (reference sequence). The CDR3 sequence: CAWTIQIGADTQYF. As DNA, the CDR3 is TGTGCCTGGACCATCCAGATCGGCGCAGATACGCAGTATTTT. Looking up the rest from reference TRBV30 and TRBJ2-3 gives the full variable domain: SQTIHQWPATLVQPVGSPLSLECTVEGTSNPNLYWYRQAAGRGLQLLFYSVGIGQISSEVPQNLSASRPQDRQFILSSKKLLLSDSGFYLCAWTIQIGADTQYFGPGTRLTVL.

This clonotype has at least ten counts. Here the CDR3 reads CASSLGGGSNQPQHF. In DNA, the CDR3 is TGCGCCAGCAGCTTGGGAGGGGGGAGCAATCAGCCCCAGCATTTT. This chain links TRBV5-1 with TRBJ1-5; tentative D call: TRBD1 (6 bases). CDR3 size: 15 residues. Trimming pared 0 bases from V and 1 base from J, leaving 8 bases between. Germline values: CDR1 SGHRS, CDR2 YFSETQ.

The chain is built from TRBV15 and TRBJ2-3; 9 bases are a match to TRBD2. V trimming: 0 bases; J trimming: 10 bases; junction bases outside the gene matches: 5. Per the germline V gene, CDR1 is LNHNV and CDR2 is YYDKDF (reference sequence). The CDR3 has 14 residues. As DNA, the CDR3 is TGTGCCACCAGCAGAGATACTAGCGGGCGGGCGCAGTATTTT. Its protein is CATSRDTSGRAQYF.

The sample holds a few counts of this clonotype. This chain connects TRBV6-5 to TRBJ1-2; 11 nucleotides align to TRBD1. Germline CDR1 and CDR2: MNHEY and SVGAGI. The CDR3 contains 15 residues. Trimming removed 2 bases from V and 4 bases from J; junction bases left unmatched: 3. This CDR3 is CASSYRDRGGYGYTF. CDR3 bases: TGTGCCAGCAGTTACAGGGACAGGGGGGGCTATGGCTACACCTTC.

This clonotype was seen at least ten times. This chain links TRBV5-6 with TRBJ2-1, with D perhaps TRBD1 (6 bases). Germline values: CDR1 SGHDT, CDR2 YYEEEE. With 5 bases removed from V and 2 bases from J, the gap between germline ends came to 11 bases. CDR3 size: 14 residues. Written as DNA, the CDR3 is TGTGCCAGCAGTCCCAGGGGCCCCTACAATGAGCAGTTCTTC. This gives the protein CASSPRGPYNEQFF. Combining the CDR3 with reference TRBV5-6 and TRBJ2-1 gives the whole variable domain DAGVTQSPTHLIKTRGQQVTLRCSPKSGHDTVSWYQQALGQGPQFIFQYYEEEERQRGNFPDRFSGHQFPNYSSELNVNALLLGDSALYLCASSPRGPYNEQFFGPGTRLTVL.

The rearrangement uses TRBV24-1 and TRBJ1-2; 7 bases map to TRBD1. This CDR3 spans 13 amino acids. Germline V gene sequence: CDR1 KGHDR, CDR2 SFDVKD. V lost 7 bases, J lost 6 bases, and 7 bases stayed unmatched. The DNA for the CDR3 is TGTGCCACCAGCGATCGGGGGACAGATGGCTACACCTTC. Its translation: CATSDRGTDGYTF.

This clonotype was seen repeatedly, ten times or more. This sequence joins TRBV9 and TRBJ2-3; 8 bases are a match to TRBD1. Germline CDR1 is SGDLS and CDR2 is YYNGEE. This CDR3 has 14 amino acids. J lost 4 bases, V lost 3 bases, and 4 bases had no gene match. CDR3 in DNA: TGTGCCAGCAGCGCCGGACAGGGACCAGATACGCAGTATTTT. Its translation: CASSAGQGPDTQYF.

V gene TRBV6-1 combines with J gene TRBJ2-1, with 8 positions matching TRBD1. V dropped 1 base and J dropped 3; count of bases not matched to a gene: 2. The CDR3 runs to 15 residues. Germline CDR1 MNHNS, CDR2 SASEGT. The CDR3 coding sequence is TGTGCCAGCAGTGAAGAACAGGGGGGCTACAATGAGCAGTTCTTC. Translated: CASSEEQGGYNEQFF.

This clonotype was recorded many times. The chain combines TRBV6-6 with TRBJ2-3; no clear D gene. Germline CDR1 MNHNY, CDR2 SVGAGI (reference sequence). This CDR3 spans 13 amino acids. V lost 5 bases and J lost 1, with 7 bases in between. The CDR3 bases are TGTGCCAGCAGTCCCTCCGGCACAGATACGCAGTATTTT. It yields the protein CASSPSGTDTQYF.

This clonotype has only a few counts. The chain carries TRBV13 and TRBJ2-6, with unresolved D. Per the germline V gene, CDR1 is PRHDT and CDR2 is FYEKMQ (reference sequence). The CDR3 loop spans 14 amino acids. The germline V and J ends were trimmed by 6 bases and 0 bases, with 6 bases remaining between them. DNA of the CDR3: TGTGCCAGCAGAGGATACTCTGGGGCCAACGTCCTGACTTTC. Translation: CASRGYSGANVLTF. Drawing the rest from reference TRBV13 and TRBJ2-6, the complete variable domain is AAGVIQSPRHLIKEKRETATLKCYPIPRHDTVYWYQQGPGQDPQFLISFYEKMQSDKGSIPDRFSAQQFSDYHSELNMSSLELGDSALYFCASRGYSGANVLTFGAGSRLTVL.

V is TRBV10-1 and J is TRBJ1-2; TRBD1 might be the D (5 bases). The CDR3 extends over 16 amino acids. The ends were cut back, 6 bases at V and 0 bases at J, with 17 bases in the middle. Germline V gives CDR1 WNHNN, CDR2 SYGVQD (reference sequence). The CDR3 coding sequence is TGCGCCAGCAGCCAACACAGGACCAGTGCTAACTATGGCTACACCTTC. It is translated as CASSQHRTSANYGYTF.

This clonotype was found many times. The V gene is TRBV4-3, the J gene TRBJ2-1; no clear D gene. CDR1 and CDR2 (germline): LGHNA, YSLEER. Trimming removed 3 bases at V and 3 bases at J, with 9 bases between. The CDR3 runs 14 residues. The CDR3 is CASSQDLGYNEQFF. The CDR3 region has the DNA TGCGCCAGCAGCCAGGACCTTGGCTACAATGAGCAGTTCTTC.

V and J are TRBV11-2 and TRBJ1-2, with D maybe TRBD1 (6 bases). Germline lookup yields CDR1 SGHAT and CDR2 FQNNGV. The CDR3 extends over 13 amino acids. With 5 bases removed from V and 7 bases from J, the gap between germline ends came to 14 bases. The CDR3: CASSVGGLSGYTF. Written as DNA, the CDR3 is TGTGCCAGCAGCGTTGGGGGGCTTAGTGGCTACACCTTC.

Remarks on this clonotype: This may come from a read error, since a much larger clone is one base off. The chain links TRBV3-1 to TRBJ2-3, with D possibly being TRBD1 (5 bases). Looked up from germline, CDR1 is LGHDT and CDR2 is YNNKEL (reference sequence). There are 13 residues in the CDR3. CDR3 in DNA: TGTGCCAGCAGCCTGCAGGGCCCAGATACGCGGTATTTT. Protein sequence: CASSLQGPDTRYF.

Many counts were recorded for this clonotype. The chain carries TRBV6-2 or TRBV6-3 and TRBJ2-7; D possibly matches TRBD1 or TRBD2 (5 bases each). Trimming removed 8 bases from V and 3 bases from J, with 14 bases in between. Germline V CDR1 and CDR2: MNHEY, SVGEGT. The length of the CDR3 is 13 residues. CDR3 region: CASGDGVYYEQYF. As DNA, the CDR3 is TGTGCCAGCGGGGACGGAGTATACTACGAGCAGTACTTC.

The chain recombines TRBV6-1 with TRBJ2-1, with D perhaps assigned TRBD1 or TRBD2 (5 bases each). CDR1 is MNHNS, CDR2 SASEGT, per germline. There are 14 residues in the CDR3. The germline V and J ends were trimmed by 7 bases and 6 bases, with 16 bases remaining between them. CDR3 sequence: CASNEVRGLNEQFF. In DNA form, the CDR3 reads TGTGCCAGCAACGAGGTGAGGGGCCTCAATGAGCAGTTCTTC.

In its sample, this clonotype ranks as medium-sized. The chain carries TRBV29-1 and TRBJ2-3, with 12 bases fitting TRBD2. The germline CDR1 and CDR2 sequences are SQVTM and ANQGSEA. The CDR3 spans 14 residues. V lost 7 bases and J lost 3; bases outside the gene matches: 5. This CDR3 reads CSGRLAGDTDTQYF. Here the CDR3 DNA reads TGCAGCGGACGACTAGCGGGAGATACAGATACGCAGTATTTT.

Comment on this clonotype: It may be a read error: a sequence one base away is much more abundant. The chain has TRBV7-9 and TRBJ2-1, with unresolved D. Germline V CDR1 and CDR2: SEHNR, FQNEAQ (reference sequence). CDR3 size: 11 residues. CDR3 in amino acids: CASSDRNEQIF. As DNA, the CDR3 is TGTGCCAGCAGCGATCGGAATGAGCAGATCTTC.

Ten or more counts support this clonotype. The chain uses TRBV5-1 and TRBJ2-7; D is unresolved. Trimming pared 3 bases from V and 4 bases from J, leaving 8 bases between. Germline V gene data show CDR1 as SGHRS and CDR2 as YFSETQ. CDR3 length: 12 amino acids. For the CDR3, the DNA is TGCGCCAGCAGCTCGTCCCCGTACGAGCAGTACTTC. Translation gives CASSSSPYEQYF.

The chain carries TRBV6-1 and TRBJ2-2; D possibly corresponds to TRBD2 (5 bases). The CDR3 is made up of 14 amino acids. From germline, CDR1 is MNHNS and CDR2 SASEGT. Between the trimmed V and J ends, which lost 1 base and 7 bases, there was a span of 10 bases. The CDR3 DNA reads TGTGCCAGCAGTGAAGTCGGAGGAAGCGGGGAGCTGTTTTTT. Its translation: CASSEVGGSGELFF.

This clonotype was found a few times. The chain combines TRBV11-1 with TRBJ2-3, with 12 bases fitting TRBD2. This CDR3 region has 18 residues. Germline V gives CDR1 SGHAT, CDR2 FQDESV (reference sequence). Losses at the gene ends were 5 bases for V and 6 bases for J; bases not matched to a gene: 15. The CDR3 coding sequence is TGTGCCAGCAGCCCGTACACCGCTAGCGGGAGGGCCGTTGATACGCAGTATTTT. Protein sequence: CASSPYTASGRAVDTQYF.

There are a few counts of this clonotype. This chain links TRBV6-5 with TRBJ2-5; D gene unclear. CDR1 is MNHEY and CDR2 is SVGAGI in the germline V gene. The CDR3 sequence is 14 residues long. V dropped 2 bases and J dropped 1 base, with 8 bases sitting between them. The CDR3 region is CASSYAALQETQYF. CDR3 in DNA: TGTGCCAGCAGTTACGCTGCCCTCCAAGAGACCCAGTACTTC.